This T cell receptor beta chain was retrieved from a study of human T cells and chemical hapten exposure. Regarding the study as a whole: TCRs whose frequency exceeded 1 in 1000 remained the same following DPC sensitization.

V was pared by 5 bases and J by 6 bases, with 11 bases between. The germline V gene has CDR1 PRHDT and CDR2 FYEKMQ (reference sequence). The CDR3 totals 13 residues. Ten or more counts support this clonotype. The antigen is not known. TCRdb reprocessed the RACE reads via MiXCR and lists one record per CDR3 protein. The sample has around 62,000 distinct CDR3 sequences; 6.7% are singletons. As for time point: pre-sensitization, week 0. The treatment is: therapeutic diphenylcyclopropenone sensitization with weekly scalp DPC. This sample comprised whole blood, obtained in connection with sensitization to the hapten diphenylcyclopropenone (DPC). The sequence was collected from a woman aged 25 to 39 with alopecia areata. Some clones in this sample may be carry-over from other donors' samples. This sequence joins TRBV13 and TRBJ2-1; no clear D gene. The CDR3 DNA reads TGTGCCAGCAGCACGGTGCTTTTCAATGAGCAGTTCTTC. As protein: CASSTVLFNEQFF.